A selection of T cell receptor beta chains follows, all from one sample in a study of technical replicates of blood from several donors. Some clones are missing from TCRdb's copy, which holds only in-frame ones; the method was immunoSEQ multiplex PCR. The sample includes roughly 64,000 clones, 70% to 90% of them seen just once. The sequencing input was PBMCs. All receptors come from a human donor in good health. Some clones in this sample may be carry-over from other donors' samples. CDR3s include the opening cysteine and the closing phenylalanine or tryptophan. A D gene is named only where the DNA matches it firmly. Clone size is not always given. Where it is, it says once, few, many or a class for expanded clones.

V gene	clone size	J gene	D gene	CDR3 protein	CDR3 DNA
TRBV7-9	.	TRBJ1-2	TRBD1	CASSRQGATLYGYTF	TGTGCCAGCAGTCGGCAGGGGGCAACTCTCTATGGCTACACCTTC
TRBV5-1	.	TRBJ1-4	.	CASSPRPGSEKLFF	TGCGCCAGCAGCCCCAGACCCGGGAGCGAAAAACTGTTTTTT
TRBV2	once	TRBJ1-2	.	CASSGGSESYGYTF	TGTGCCAGCAGCGGCGGCAGTGAATCCTATGGCTACACCTTC
TRBV6-5	.	TRBJ2-1	TRBD2	CASGGSLAAYNEQFF	TGTGCCAGCGGAGGGAGCCTAGCGGCCTACAATGAGCAGTTCTTC
TRBV10-3	once	TRBJ2-1	.	CAGGGSSGEQFF	TGTGCCGGAGGTGGTAGCTCCGGTGAGCAGTTCTTC
TRBV4-1	once	TRBJ2-5	.	CASSQALGQGLETQYF	TGCGCCAGCAGCCAAGCGCTAGGGCAGGGTCTAGAGACCCAGTACTTC
TRBV2	.	TRBJ1-4	TRBD1	CASTYRGNEKLFF	TGTGCCAGCACGTACAGGGGAAATGAAAAACTGTTTTTT
TRBV7-6	.	TRBJ2-7	.	CASSFSGFEQYF	TGTGCCAGCAGCTTTTCAGGGTTCGAGCAGTACTTC
TRBV5-1	once	TRBJ1-5	TRBD1	CASSLEPPGTGNNQPQHF	TGCGCCAGCAGCTTGGAGCCCCCCGGGACAGGGAACAATCAGCCCCAGCATTTT
TRBV6-4	few	TRBJ2-7	TRBD2	CASSRTSGGAGDEQYF	TGTGCCAGCAGTAGGACTAGCGGGGGGGCTGGAGACGAGCAGTACTTC
TRBV6-5	.	TRBJ2-5	TRBD2	CASSFLAGRETQYF	TGTGCCAGCAGTTTTCTAGCGGGGAGGGAGACCCAGTACTTC
TRBV30	.	TRBJ1-2	.	CAWSVQGGRGYTF	TGTGCCTGGAGTGTCCAGGGCGGGAGGGGCTACACCTTC
TRBV7-3	.	TRBJ2-1	.	CASSLGANNEQFF	TGTGCCAGCAGCTTAGGGGCTAACAATGAGCAGTTCTTC
TRBV6-1	.	TRBJ1-1	.	CASSVRGDTEAFF	TGTGCCAGCAGTGTTCGGGGGGACACTGAAGCTTTCTTT
TRBV4-1	.	TRBJ2-1	.	CASSHPRRQYNEQFF	TGCGCCAGCAGCCACCCCCGGCGACAGTACAATGAGCAGTTCTTC
TRBV2	.	TRBJ1-6	TRBD1	CASSRTTGGNSPLHF	TGTGCCAGCAGCAGAACGACAGGGGGAAATTCACCCCTCCACTTT
TRBV9	.	TRBJ1-1	.	CASSVGHGGTEAFF	TGTGCCAGCAGCGTTGGACACGGGGGGACTGAAGCTTTCTTT
TRBV5-1	.	TRBJ2-3	TRBD2	CASSLLAGGTPDTQYF	TGCGCCAGCAGCTTGTTAGCGGGGGGTACCCCAGATACGCAGTATTTT
TRBV6-5	.	TRBJ1-2	.	CASSSRQSQRGYTF	TGTGCCAGCAGTTCCCGACAGTCTCAAAGGGGCTACACCTTC
TRBV4-3	few	TRBJ1-2	.	CASSQDPEGTYGYTF	TGCGCCAGCAGCCAAGATCCAGAGGGTACCTATGGCTACACCTTC
TRBV4-1	.	TRBJ1-6	.	CASSQSEYNSPLHF	TGCGCCAGCAGCCAATCGGAGTATAATTCACCCCTCCACTTT
TRBV19	.	TRBJ2-7	TRBD2	CASSVTSGGGYEQYF	TGTGCCAGTAGTGTAACTAGCGGAGGAGGGTACGAGCAGTACTTC
TRBV23-1	.	TRBJ2-7	.	CASSQNYGSLPEQYF	TGCGCCAGCAGTCAAAATTACGGGAGCCTTCCCGAGCAGTACTTC
TRBV6-5	once	TRBJ2-7	TRBD1	CASKGQAYEQYF	TGTGCCAGCAAGGGACAGGCCTACGAGCAGTACTTC
TRBV7-9	few	TRBJ2-7	.	CASSFQDTSYEQYF	TGTGCCAGCAGCTTCCAGGACACGTCCTACGAGCAGTACTTC
TRBV6-6	few	TRBJ1-6	TRBD1	CASRPGGGGSPLHF	TGTGCCAGCAGGCCAGGGGGCGGTGGTTCACCCCTCCACTTT
TRBV9	.	TRBJ1-5	.	CASSVEPGGNQPQHF	TGTGCCAGCAGCGTAGAGCCGGGGGGCAATCAGCCCCAGCATTTT
TRBV18	.	TRBJ2-7	TRBD1	CASSPAGGSYEQYF	TGTGCCAGCTCACCCGCAGGGGGTTCCTACGAGCAGTACTTC
TRBV27	once	TRBJ2-2	TRBD1	CASSDRGLRTGELFF	TGTGCCAGCAGTGACAGGGGGCTTCGCACCGGGGAGCTGTTTTTT
TRBV7-2	.	TRBJ2-7	.	CASSLGGGSYEQYF	TGTGCCAGCAGCTTAGGAGGGGGCTCCTACGAGCAGTACTTC
TRBV10-3	.	TRBJ1-2	TRBD1	CAISARTGAPNYGYTF	TGTGCCATCAGTGCCAGGACAGGGGCTCCGAACTATGGCTACACCTTC
TRBV29-1	.	TRBJ2-1	.	CSVEGSAGYNEQFF	TGCAGCGTTGAGGGTTCTGCCGGGTACAATGAGCAGTTCTTC
TRBV27	.	TRBJ2-1	TRBD2	CASSLGTSGMRYNEQFF	TGTGCCAGCAGTTTGGGGACTAGCGGGATGAGGTACAATGAGCAGTTCTTC
TRBV7-2	.	TRBJ1-6	.	CASSLDSEIHNSPLHF	TGTGCCAGCAGCTTAGATTCAGAAATCCATAATTCACCCCTCCACTTT
TRBV19	.	TRBJ1-1	TRBD1	CASKGQGVMTEAFF	TGTGCCAGTAAGGGACAGGGTGTTATGACTGAAGCTTTCTTT
TRBV6-6	.	TRBJ2-3	TRBD2	CASSYWGSGIDTQYF	TGTGCCAGCAGTTACTGGGGTAGCGGGATCGATACGCAGTATTTT
TRBV19	.	TRBJ2-5	TRBD1	CASSPSGTGLLTQYF	TGTGCCAGTAGTCCCAGTGGGACAGGATTATTAACCCAGTACTTC
TRBV30	.	TRBJ1-2	.	CAWSVPGDYGYTF	TGTGCCTGGAGTGTTCCTGGAGACTATGGCTACACCTTC
TRBV29-1	.	TRBJ2-7	.	CSVDEGREQYF	TGCAGCGTTGATGAGGGTCGAGAGCAGTACTTC
TRBV7-2	.	TRBJ2-1	.	CASSLGSLENEQFF	TGTGCCAGCAGCTTAGGGTCCCTGGAGAATGAGCAGTTCTTC
TRBV18	.	TRBJ1-2	.	CASSPRVDYGYTF	TGTGCCAGCTCCCCGAGGGTGGACTATGGCTACACCTTC
TRBV6-5	.	TRBJ1-4	.	CASSYSGITTNEKLFF	TGTGCCAGCAGTTACTCCGGGATTACAACTAATGAAAAACTGTTTTTT
TRBV7-3	.	TRBJ2-1	.	CASSLGHYNEQFF	TGTGCCAGCAGCTTGGGACACTACAATGAGCAGTTCTTC
TRBV5-4	.	TRBJ2-5	TRBD2	CASRSSSGGWETQYF	TGTGCCAGCAGATCCTCTAGCGGAGGATGGGAGACCCAGTACTTC
TRBV5-6	once	TRBJ2-2	.	CASSSTTGELFF	TGTGCCAGCAGCTCGACTACCGGGGAGCTGTTTTTT
TRBV9	.	TRBJ1-1	.	CASSGDIMNTEAFF	TGTGCCAGCAGCGGTGACATCATGAACACTGAAGCTTTCTTT
TRBV7-9	.	TRBJ1-1	TRBD1	CASSRQTGGYTEAFF	TGTGCCAGCAGCCGACAAACAGGGGGCTACACTGAAGCTTTCTTT
TRBV4-3	.	TRBJ2-7	.	CASSRREGGSYEQYF	TGCGCCAGCAGCCGTCGAGAGGGGGGGTCCTACGAGCAGTACTTC
TRBV7-2	.	TRBJ1-6	.	CASSFNQGGSPLHF	TGTGCCAGCAGCTTCAACCAGGGCGGTTCACCCCTCCACTTT
TRBV5-4	.	TRBJ2-2	.	CASSPRRLAQFGELFF	TGTGCCAGCAGCCCGCGGCGTCTAGCCCAATTTGGGGAGCTGTTTTTT
TRBV6-5	.	TRBJ1-5	.	CASAGGISQPQHF	TGTGCCAGCGCCGGGGGTATCTCTCAGCCCCAGCATTTT
TRBV6-6	.	TRBJ1-1	TRBD1	CASWTGQSTEAFF	TGTGCCAGCTGGACAGGTCAGAGCACTGAAGCTTTCTTT
TRBV6-1	few	TRBJ1-2	TRBD1	CASRLQGQGYGYTF	TGTGCCAGCAGACTACAGGGACAGGGCTATGGCTACACCTTC
TRBV15	.	TRBJ2-7	TRBD1	CATSWDRGRDEQYF	TGTGCCACCAGCTGGGACAGGGGCCGGGACGAGCAGTACTTC
TRBV11-2	once	TRBJ2-7	TRBD1	CASSNYRGPTSYEQYF	TGTGCCAGCAGCAACTACAGGGGTCCAACCTCCTACGAGCAGTACTTC
TRBV5-6	.	TRBJ1-2	TRBD1	CASSADRDYGYTF	TGTGCCAGCAGCGCTGACAGGGACTATGGCTACACCTTC
TRBV23-1	.	TRBJ2-1	.	CASSQSSFCQQFF	TGCGCCAGCAGTCAATCCTCTTTTTGTCAGCAGTTCTTC